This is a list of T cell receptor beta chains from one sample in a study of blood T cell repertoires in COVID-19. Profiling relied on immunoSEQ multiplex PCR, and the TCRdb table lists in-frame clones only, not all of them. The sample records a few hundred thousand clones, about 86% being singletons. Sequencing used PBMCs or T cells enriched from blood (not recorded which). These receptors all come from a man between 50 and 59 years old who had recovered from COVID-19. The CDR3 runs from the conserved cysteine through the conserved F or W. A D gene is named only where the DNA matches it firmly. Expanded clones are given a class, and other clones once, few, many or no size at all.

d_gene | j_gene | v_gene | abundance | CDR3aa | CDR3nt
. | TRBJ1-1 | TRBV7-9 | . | CASSLEGRVTEAFF | TGTGCCAGCAGCTTAGAGGGCAGGGTTACTGAAGCTTTCTTT
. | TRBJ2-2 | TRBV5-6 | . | CASSIPISVELFF | TGTGCCAGCAGTATCCCAATTAGCGTGGAGCTGTTTTTT
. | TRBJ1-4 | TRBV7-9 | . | CASRFVPGNNEKLFF | TGTGCCAGCAGATTCGTCCCAGGCAATAATGAAAAACTGTTTTTT
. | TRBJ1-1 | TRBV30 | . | CAWSVLGFGLAGTEAFF | TGTGCCTGGAGTGTACTAGGATTCGGGCTTGCGGGCACTGAAGCTTTCTTT
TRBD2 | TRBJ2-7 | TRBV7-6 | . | CASSRGGSPHEQYF | TGTGCCAGCAGCCGGGGCGGGAGCCCCCACGAGCAGTACTTC
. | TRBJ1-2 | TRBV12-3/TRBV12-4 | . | CASSLRRGFGYTF | TGTGCCAGCAGTTTACGTCGAGGGTTTGGCTACACCTTC
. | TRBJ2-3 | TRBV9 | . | CASSVTRVTDTQYF | TGTGCCAGCAGCGTGACTAGGGTCACCGATACGCAGTATTTT
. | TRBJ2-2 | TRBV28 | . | CASSFRRNTGELFF | TGTGCCAGCAGTTTTCGTAGGAACACCGGGGAGCTGTTTTTT
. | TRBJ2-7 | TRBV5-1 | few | CASSLGPPRGGAYEQYF | TGCGCCAGCAGCTTGGGCCCTCCGAGGGGAGGCGCCTACGAGCAGTACTTC
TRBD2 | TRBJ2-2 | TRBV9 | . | CASSSRLAGAGELFF | TGTGCCAGCAGCTCTCGACTAGCGGGGGCCGGGGAGCTGTTTTTT
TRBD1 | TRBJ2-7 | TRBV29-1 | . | CSVSGQGTYEQYF | TGCAGCGTTAGCGGACAGGGGACCTACGAGCAGTACTTC
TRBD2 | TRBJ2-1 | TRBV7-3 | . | CASSLNKGGLNEQFF | TGTGCCAGCAGCTTAAATAAGGGAGGGTTGAATGAGCAGTTCTTC
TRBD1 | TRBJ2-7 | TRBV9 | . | CASSPKQGNEQYF | TGTGCCAGCAGCCCAAAACAGGGGAACGAGCAGTACTTC
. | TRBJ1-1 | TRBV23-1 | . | CASRGSLGLGASRAFF | TGCGCCAGCAGGGGGTCGTTAGGACTGGGCGCGTCCAGAGCTTTCTTT
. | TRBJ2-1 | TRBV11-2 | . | CASSLGETWNNEQFF | TGTGCCAGCAGCTTAGGGGAGACGTGGAACAATGAGCAGTTCTTC
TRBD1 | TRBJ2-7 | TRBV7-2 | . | CASSLGWGTGSYEQYF | TGTGCCAGCAGCTTAGGTTGGGGGACAGGATCCTACGAGCAGTACTTC
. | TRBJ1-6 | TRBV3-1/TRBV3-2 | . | CASSRDISNSPLHF | TGTGCCAGCAGCCGGGACATTTCTAATTCACCCCTCCACTTT